This TCR beta chain is from a study of T cell changes during pregnancy in multiple sclerosis. The CDR3 totals 16 residues. V was cut by 4 bases and J by 5 bases, with 18 bases left in between. Germline values: CDR1 SGHAT, CDR2 FQNNGV. The assay was immunoSEQ multiplex PCR, and TCRdb's table has in-frame clones only and misses some. The repertoire holds roughly 51,000 clones, around 94% seen once, with less than 6% in the top ten. The sequencing here drew on CD8+ T cells from peripheral blood mononuclear cells, taken before pregnancy. This TCR derives from a female donor with multiple sclerosis, enrolled in a pregnancy study. The rearrangement joins TRBV11-2 to TRBJ2-1; a possible D gene is TRBD2 (5 bases). CDR3 sequence reads: CASSSPSGSENNEQFF. CDR3 DNA sequence: TGTGCCAGCAGCTCCCCTTCAGGTAGCGAAAACAATGAGCAGTTCTTC.